This TCR beta chain was identified in a study of blood T cell repertoires in COVID-19. Study as a whole: The United States, Italy and Spain supplied acute and convalescent COVID-19 samples.

Cohort assignment relied on participant-reported clinical history. Measured with immunoSEQ multiplex PCR; TCRdb has only the in-frame clones, and not every one. The repertoire holds fewer than 500,000 clones, with roughly 87% as singletons. This CDR3 comprises 13 residues. The V segment lost 5 bases and the J segment 5 bases; nucleotides outside the gene matches: 5. This clonotype was sampled from a woman between 18 and 29 years old who had recovered from COVID-19. Sequencing was carried out using PBMCs or T cells enriched from blood (not recorded which). The genes are TRBV12-3 or TRBV12-4 and TRBJ2-5; 7 bases are shared with TRBD1. This CDR3 reads CASSLDRVETQYF. CDR3 nucleotides: TGTGCCAGCAGTCTCGACAGGGTTGAGACCCAGTACTTC.